What follows describes a single TCR beta chain. The DNA ends 3 residues before the CDR3 does, and the rest of the CDR3 is filled in from the germline J gene. The CDR3 contains 14 residues. Germline trimming cut 6 bases from V and 5 bases from J; bases unmatched to any gene: 4. Germline assignment: CDR1 LNHDA and CDR2 SQIVND (reference sequence). The sample originates from a study of T cells in women clearing cervical HPV infection. Generated by immunoSEQ multiplex PCR, the TCRdb table keeps only in-frame clones and is missing some. The sample shows tens of thousands of clones, and 35% sits with its ten largest clones.

Source material: blood buffy coat. The receptor's source is a woman between 18 and 70 years old with a cervical HPV16 infection that either progressed to CIN3+ or cleared (not recorded which). V usage is TRBV19 and J usage is TRBJ1-4; 9 bases map to TRBD1. The CDR3 sequence: CASSPTGGNEKLFF. Partial CDR3 DNA: TGTGCCAGTAGCCCAACAGGGGGCAATGAAAAA.